These 22 T cell receptor beta chains originate from one sample sequenced in a study of blood T cell repertoires in COVID-19. Sequencing was performed with immunoSEQ multiplex PCR; in TCRdb, only in-frame clones are kept and a portion is missing. This table holds roughly 230,000 clones, about 80% found once. The specimen was PBMCs or T cells enriched from blood (not recorded which). Receptors originate from a man over 45 who had recovered from COVID-19.

The chain combines TRBV28 with TRBJ1-1; weak D call: TRBD1 (6 bases). The CDR3 is 14 amino acids. Trimming removed 3 bases from V and 6 bases from J, with 14 bases in between. The germline gives CDR1 MDHEN, CDR2 SYDVKM. The CDR3 is CASSFRTGRAEAFF. CDR3 nucleotides: TGTGCCAGCAGTTTTCGAACAGGGCGGGCTGAAGCTTTCTTT.

This sequence joins TRBV19 and TRBJ1-2; 7 nucleotides align to TRBD1. This CDR3 comprises 13 residues. The germline V gene encodes CDR1 LNHDA and CDR2 SQIVND (reference sequence). The ends lost 7 bases at V and 2 bases at J; junction bases unmatched: 4. The CDR3, as DNA: TGTGCCAGTACCGACAGGGCGAACTATGGCTACACCTTC. This codes for CASTDRANYGYTF.

The rearrangement joins TRBV7-3 to TRBJ1-3, with no clear D. The germline gives CDR1 SGHTA, CDR2 FQGTGA. CDR3 length: 15 residues. V lost 1 base and J lost 0, with 7 bases in between. CDR3 DNA: TGTGCCAGCAGCTTAATGGGAGACTCTGGAAACACCATATATTTT. Translating gives CASSLMGDSGNTIYF.

The chain uses TRBV27 and TRBJ1-6, with TRBD1 as a possible D gene (5 bases). The germline V gene encodes CDR1 MNHEY and CDR2 SMNVEV (reference sequence). The CDR3 consists of 14 residues. V was pared by 7 bases and J by 7 bases, with 14 bases between. The CDR3 loop reads CASTQGGWNSPLHF. The CDR3 DNA sequence: TGTGCCAGCACCCAGGGAGGGTGGAATTCACCCCTCCACTTT.

This rearrangement joins TRBV5-1 to TRBJ2-5; perhaps TRBD2 as D (7 bases). There are 15 residues in the CDR3. From germline, CDR1 is SGHRS and CDR2 YFSETQ. Trimming took 4 bases from V and 4 from J, leaving 17 bases between them. CDR3 loop: CASSVLGGGLETQYF. The CDR3 DNA reads TGCGCCAGCAGCGTGTTGGGAGGGGGGCTAGAGACCCAGTACTTC. Full variable domain (remainder filled in from reference TRBV5-1 and TRBJ2-5): KAGVTQTPRYLIKTRGQQVTLSCSPISGHRSVSWYQQTPGQGLQFLFEYFSETQRNKGNFPGRFSGRQFSNSRSEMNVSTLELGDSALYLCASSVLGGGLETQYFGPGTRLLVL.

The genes are TRBV6-2 or TRBV6-3 and TRBJ2-5, with TRBD2 matching 7 bases. Trimming removed 5 bases from V and 2 bases from J; junction bases left unmatched: 11. This CDR3 comprises 16 residues. CDR1 MNHEY and CDR2 SVGEGT come from the germline V gene. The CDR3 spells CASSLTAGTGQETQYF. The CDR3 DNA sequence: TGTGCCAGCAGTCTTACAGCGGGAACGGGTCAAGAGACCCAGTACTTC.

This clone was recorded only once. This chain joins TRBV9 and TRBJ2-5, with 8 nucleotides matching TRBD2. V dropped 0 bases and J dropped 2; count of bases not matched to a gene: 6. This CDR3 is 16 amino acids long. Germline CDR1 reads SGDLS; CDR2 reads YYNGEE. CDR3 sequence: CASSVGAGGQQETQYF. The CDR3 DNA sequence: TGTGCCAGCAGCGTAGGGGCGGGGGGCCAACAAGAGACCCAGTACTTC.

The gene calls are TRBV19 and TRBJ2-7, with 9 nucleotides matching TRBD1. The CDR3 contains 18 residues. The J segment lost 3 bases and the V segment lost 4 bases, leaving 16 bases of the junction unmatched. CDR1 LNHDA and CDR2 SQIVND come from the germline V gene (reference sequence). The CDR3 DNA reads as TGTGCCAGTAGTAAGTCCGGGACAGGGATCCCCTACCGCTACGAGCAGTACTTC. Translation: CASSKSGTGIPYRYEQYF.

This clone appeared a single time. This chain uses TRBV5-1 with TRBJ2-5; 9 bases map to TRBD2. The junction had 9 bases not matched to a gene; V was cut back by 2 bases and J by 1 base. Germline V lookup: CDR1 SGHRS, CDR2 YFSETQ. The CDR3 has 17 amino acids. The CDR3 sequence: CASSFGASGISQETQYF. As DNA, the CDR3 is TGCGCCAGCAGCTTTGGGGCTAGCGGGATCAGCCAAGAGACCCAGTACTTC.

Here the CDR3 reads CASSWGQGTYEQYF. In DNA form, the CDR3 reads TGTGCCAGCAGCTGGGGGCAGGGTACCTACGAGCAGTACTTC. The J gene is TRBJ2-7, the V gene TRBV5-6; perhaps TRBD1 as D (6 bases). The CDR3 is 14 amino acids. CDR1 and CDR2 (germline): SGHDT, YYEEEE. V was trimmed by 3 bases and J by 2 bases, leaving 12 bases between them.

The chain uses TRBV18 and TRBJ2-6; 12 bases map to TRBD1. This CDR3 spans 18 amino acids. Germline lookup yields CDR1 KGHSH and CDR2 LQKENI. J was trimmed by 2 bases and V by 0 bases; bases with no gene match: 2. The CDR3 DNA reads as TGTGCCAGCTCACCACCGCGGGACAGGGGGCCTGGGGCCAACGTCCTGACTTTC. Its translation: CASSPPRDRGPGANVLTF.

The chain links TRBV4-1 to TRBJ2-5, with 12 bases that match TRBD2. The CDR3 has 16 residues. The V and J ends lost 4 bases and 2 bases, in that order; junction bases with no gene match: 5. Germline V gene sequence: CDR1 MGHRA, CDR2 YSYEKL. This CDR3 reads CASSPGLAGWQETQYF. CDR3 DNA sequence: TGCGCCAGCAGCCCCGGACTAGCGGGGTGGCAAGAGACCCAGTACTTC.

This rearrangement joins TRBV10-2 to TRBJ2-2, with D tentatively TRBD1 (6 bases). Germline CDR1 is WSHSY and CDR2 is SAAADI. This CDR3 region has 14 residues. Trimming took 8 bases from V and 4 from J, leaving 14 bases between them. The CDR3 sequence is CASATTGTTGELFF. The CDR3 DNA follows: TGCGCCAGCGCCACTACAGGGACCACCGGGGAGCTGTTTTTT.

The genes are TRBV29-1 and TRBJ2-3, with TRBD2 matching over 8 bases. Germline trimming cut 5 bases from V and 5 bases from J; bases unmatched to any gene: 3. The CDR3 runs 12 residues. Germline values: CDR1 SQVTM, CDR2 ANQGSEA. CDR3 DNA: TGCAGCGTTTCCCGGGGGGGAGATACGCAGTATTTT. Translation gives CSVSRGGDTQYF.

V usage is TRBV4-2 and J usage is TRBJ1-2; D gene unclear. V was trimmed by 0 bases and J by 2 bases, leaving 4 bases between them. Germline CDR1 LGHNA, CDR2 YNFKEQ. This CDR3 contains 13 residues. The CDR3 nucleotides are TGTGCCAGCAGCCAAGACAGGAACTATGGCTACACCTTC. Residues: CASSQDRNYGYTF.

This clone has more than one count but fewer than ten. The chain is built from TRBV3-1 (or the pseudogene TRBV3-2) and TRBJ1-1; no firm D call. The CDR3 has 11 amino acids. V dropped 6 bases and J dropped 6 bases, with 8 bases sitting between them. CDR1 and CDR2 from the germline V gene are LGHDT and YNNKEL (reference sequence). CDR3 sequence (DNA): TGTGCCAGCAGTCTCGGGGCTGAAGCTTTCTTT. This codes for CASSLGAEAFF.

V gene TRBV12-3 or TRBV12-4 combines with J gene TRBJ1-3; possibly TRBD1 for D (5 bases). The V and J ends lost 5 bases and 6 bases respectively, with 11 bases between them. This CDR3 spans 13 amino acids. The CDR3, as DNA: TGTGCCAGCAGTGACAGCTTCGTAAACACCATATATTTT. Protein: CASSDSFVNTIYF.

The chain is built from TRBV4-3 and TRBJ2-1; 10 bases align to TRBD2. The junction had 13 bases not matched to a gene; V was cut back by 0 bases and J by 8 bases. The germline gives CDR1 LGHNA, CDR2 YSLEER. This CDR3 has 18 amino acids. CDR3 region: CASSQDRGLGSGGYEQFF. CDR3 DNA: TGCGCCAGCAGCCAAGATCGAGGACTCGGTAGCGGGGGGTATGAGCAGTTCTTC.

The genes are TRBV19 and TRBJ1-1; 11 nucleotides line up with TRBD1. The CDR3 has 17 amino acids. The V segment lost 5 bases and the J segment 0 bases; nucleotides outside the gene matches: 8. The germline CDR1 and CDR2 sequences are LNHDA and SQIVND (reference sequence). CDR3 coding DNA: TGTGCCAGTAGTGTGGACAGGGGGCGTCGGATGAACACTGAAGCTTTCTTT. The encoded protein is CASSVDRGRRMNTEAFF. Full variable domain (missing parts from reference TRBV19 and TRBJ1-1): DGGITQSPKYLFRKEGQNVTLSCEQNLNHDAMYWYRQDPGQGLRLIYYSQIVNDFQKGDIAEGYSVSREKKESFPLTVTSAQKNPTAFYLCASSVDRGRRMNTEAFFGQGTRLTVV.

The chain uses TRBV19 and TRBJ2-3; 8 bases agree with TRBD1. V was clipped by 3 bases and J by 9 bases; unmatched bases: 8. CDR1 and CDR2 from the germline V gene are LNHDA and SQIVND (reference sequence). This CDR3 has 14 amino acids. CDR3 coding DNA: TGTGCCAGTAGTATGGGACAGGCCACAAAAACGCAGTATTTT. Translating it yields CASSMGQATKTQYF.

With regard to this clone: The germline gene is not matched at one end of the junction; a read error may be the cause. This sequence joins TRBV7-7 and TRBJ2-1; 8 nucleotides match TRBD1. Germline V lookup: CDR1 SSHAT, CDR2 FNYEAQ (reference sequence). CDR3 length: 16 amino acids. The DNA for the CDR3 is TGTGCTAGCAGCTTAAATCCGACAGGGGCATACAATGAGCAGTTCTTC. Amino acids: CASSLNPTGAYNEQFF.

The chain carries TRBV11-3 and TRBJ2-4, with D unresolved. CDR3 size: 15 residues. Germline V CDR1 and CDR2: SGHNT, YENEEA. V lost 1 base and J lost 0, with 7 bases in between. This chain's CDR3 is CASSLAGSAKNIQYF. The DNA of the CDR3 is TGTGCCAGCAGCTTAGCTGGCTCAGCCAAAAACATTCAGTACTTC.